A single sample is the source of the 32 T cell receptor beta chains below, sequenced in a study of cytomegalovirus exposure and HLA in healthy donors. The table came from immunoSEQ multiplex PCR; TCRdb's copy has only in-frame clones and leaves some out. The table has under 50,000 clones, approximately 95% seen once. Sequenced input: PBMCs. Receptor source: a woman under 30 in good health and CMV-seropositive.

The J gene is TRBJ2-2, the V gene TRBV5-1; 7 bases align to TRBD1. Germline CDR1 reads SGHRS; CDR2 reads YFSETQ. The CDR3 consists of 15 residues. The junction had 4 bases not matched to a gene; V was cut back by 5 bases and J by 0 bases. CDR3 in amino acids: CASRRTGSNTGELFF. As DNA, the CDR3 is TGCGCCAGCAGGAGGACAGGTTCGAACACCGGGGAGCTGTTTTTT.

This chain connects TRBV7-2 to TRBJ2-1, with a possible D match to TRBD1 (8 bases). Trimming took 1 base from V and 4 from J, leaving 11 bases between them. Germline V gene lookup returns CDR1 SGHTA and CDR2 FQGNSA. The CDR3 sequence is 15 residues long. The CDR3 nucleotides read TGTGCCAGCAGCTTAGACAGGGGGGGATACAATGAGCAGTTCTTC. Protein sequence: CASSLDRGGYNEQFF. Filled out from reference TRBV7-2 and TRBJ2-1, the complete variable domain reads GAGVSQSPSNKVTEKGKDVELRCDPISGHTALYWYRQSLGQGLEFLIYFQGNSAPDKSGLPSDRFSAERTGGSVSTLTIQRTQQEDSAVYLCASSLDRGGYNEQFFGPGTRLTVL.

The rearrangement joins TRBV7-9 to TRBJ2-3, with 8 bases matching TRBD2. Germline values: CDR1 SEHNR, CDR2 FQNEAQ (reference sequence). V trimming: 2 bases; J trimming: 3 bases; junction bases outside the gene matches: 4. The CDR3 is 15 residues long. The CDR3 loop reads CASSLMTSVTDTQYF. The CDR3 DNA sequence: TGTGCCAGCAGCTTAATGACTAGCGTGACAGATACGCAGTATTTT.

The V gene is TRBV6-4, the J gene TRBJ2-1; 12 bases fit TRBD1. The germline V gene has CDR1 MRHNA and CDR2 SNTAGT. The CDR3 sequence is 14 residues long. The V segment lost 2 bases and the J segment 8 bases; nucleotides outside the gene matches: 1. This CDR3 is CASSDGTGGDEQFF. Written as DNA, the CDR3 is TGTGCCAGCAGTGACGGGACAGGGGGCGATGAGCAGTTCTTC.

The CDR3 reads CASSSGLAGTQYF. The CDR3 nucleotides read TGCGCCAGCAGTTCGGGACTAGCGGGAACGCAGTACTTC. This chain uses TRBV10-1 with TRBJ2-7, with 13 bases aligning to TRBD2. The V segment lost 5 bases and the J segment 9 bases; nucleotides outside the gene matches: 4. The CDR3 is made up of 13 amino acids. The V gene's germline CDR1 is WNHNN and CDR2 SYGVQD (reference sequence).

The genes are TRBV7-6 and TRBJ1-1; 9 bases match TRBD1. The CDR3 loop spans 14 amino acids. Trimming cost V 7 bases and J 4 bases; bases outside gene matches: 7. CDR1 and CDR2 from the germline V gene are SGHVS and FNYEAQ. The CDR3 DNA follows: TGTGCCAGCACCGAGCAGACAGGGGGCACTGAAGCTTTCTTT. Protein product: CASTEQTGGTEAFF.

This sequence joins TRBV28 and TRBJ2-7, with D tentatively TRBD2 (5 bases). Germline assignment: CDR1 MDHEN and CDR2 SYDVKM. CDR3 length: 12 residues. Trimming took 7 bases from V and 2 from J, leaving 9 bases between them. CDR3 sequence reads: CASMRAAYEQYF. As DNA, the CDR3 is TGTGCCAGCATGCGGGCCGCCTACGAGCAGTACTTC.

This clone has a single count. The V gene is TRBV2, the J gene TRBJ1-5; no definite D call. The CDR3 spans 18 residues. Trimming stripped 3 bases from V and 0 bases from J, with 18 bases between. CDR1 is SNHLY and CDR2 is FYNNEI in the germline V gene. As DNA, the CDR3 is TGTGCCAGCAGTGACTCAGTCCCGGGGTCTAATAGCAATCAGCCCCAGCATTTT. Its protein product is CASSDSVPGSNSNQPQHF.

CDR3 loop: CASVLREQDTQYF. The CDR3 DNA sequence: TGTGCCAGCGTTCTCCGGGAGCAAGATACGCAGTATTTT. The genes are TRBV2 and TRBJ2-3, with D perhaps matching TRBD2 (6 bases). Trimming shortened V by 8 bases and J by 5 bases, and 14 bases separated the two germline ends. The CDR3 is 13 residues long. Per the germline V gene, CDR1 is SNHLY and CDR2 is FYNNEI.

CDR3 protein: CASSFGQGIGEQYF. Here the CDR3 DNA reads TGTGCCAGCAGCTTCGGACAGGGAATCGGTGAGCAGTACTTC. The chain uses TRBV7-8 and TRBJ2-7, with 8 bases fitting TRBD1. Looked up from germline, CDR1 is SGHVS and CDR2 is FQNEAQ. The CDR3 length is 14 residues. The ends lost 3 bases at V and 7 bases at J; junction bases unmatched: 8.

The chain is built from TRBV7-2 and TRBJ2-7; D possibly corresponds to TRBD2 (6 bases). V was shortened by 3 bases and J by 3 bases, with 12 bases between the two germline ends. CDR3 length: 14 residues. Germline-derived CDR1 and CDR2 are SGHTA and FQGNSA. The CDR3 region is CASSLARTIYEQYF. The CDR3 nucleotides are TGTGCCAGCAGCTTGGCGAGGACTATCTACGAGCAGTACTTC.

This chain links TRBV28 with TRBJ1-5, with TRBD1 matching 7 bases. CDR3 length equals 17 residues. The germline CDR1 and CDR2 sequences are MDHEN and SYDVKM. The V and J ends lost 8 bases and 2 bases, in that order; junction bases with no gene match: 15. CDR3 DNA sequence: TGTGCCAGCGGGTGGGAAGGGGGCTTGGTGGGCAATCAGCCCCAGCATTTT. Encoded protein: CASGWEGGLVGNQPQHF.

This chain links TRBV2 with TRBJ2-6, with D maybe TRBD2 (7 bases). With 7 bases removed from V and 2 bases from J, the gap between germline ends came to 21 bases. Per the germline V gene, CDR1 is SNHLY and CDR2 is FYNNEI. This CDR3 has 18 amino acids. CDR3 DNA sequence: TGTGCCAGCATGTCCCTGGGGGGCGCGGGGGCTGGGGCCAACGTCCTGACTTTC. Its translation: CASMSLGGAGAGANVLTF.

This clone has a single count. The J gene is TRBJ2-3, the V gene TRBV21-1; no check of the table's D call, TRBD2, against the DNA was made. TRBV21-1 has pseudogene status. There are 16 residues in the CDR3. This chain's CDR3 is CASSRGRTLLTDTQYF. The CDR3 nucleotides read TGTGCCAGCAGTCGAGGCAGAACTCTACTCACAGATACGCAGTATTTT.

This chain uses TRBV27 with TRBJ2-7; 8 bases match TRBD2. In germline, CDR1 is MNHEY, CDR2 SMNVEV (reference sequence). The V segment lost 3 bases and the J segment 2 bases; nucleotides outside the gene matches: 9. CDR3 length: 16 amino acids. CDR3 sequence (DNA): TGTGCCAGCAGTTTCTATGGAACTAGCGGAACCTACGAGCAGTACTTC. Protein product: CASSFYGTSGTYEQYF.

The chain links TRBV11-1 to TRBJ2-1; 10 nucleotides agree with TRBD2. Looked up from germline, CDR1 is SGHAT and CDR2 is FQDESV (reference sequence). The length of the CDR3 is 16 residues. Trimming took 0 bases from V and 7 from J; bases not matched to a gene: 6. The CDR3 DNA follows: TGTGCCAGCAGCTTAGCGCGGCTAGCGGGAGATAATGAGCAGTTCTTC. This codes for CASSLARLAGDNEQFF.

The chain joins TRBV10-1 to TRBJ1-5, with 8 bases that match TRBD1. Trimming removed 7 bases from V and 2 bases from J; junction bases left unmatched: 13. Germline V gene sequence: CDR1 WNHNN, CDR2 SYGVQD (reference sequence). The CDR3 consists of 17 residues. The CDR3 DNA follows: TGCGCCAGCAAGAAACAGGGGGGAAGCCAAGGCAATCAGCCCCAGCATTTT. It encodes CASKKQGGSQGNQPQHF.

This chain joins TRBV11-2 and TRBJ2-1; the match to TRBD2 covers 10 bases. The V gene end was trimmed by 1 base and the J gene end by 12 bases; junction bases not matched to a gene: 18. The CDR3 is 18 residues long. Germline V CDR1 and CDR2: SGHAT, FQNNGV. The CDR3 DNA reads TGTGCCAGCAGCTTAGTAGCCGGCCGATCTAGCGGGAGAGCAGGGCAGTTCTTC. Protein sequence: CASSLVAGRSSGRAGQFF.

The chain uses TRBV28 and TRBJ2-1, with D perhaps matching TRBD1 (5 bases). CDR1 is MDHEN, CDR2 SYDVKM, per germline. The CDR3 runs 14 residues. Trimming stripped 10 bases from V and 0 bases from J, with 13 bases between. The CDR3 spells CATADRHSYNEQFF. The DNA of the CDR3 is TGTGCCACCGCAGACAGACACTCCTACAATGAGCAGTTCTTC.

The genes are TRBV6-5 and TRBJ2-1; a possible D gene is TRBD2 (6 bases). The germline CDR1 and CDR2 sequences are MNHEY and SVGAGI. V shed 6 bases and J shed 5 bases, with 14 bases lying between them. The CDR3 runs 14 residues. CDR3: CASSSDRGNNEQFF. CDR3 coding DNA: TGTGCCAGCAGCTCGGACCGCGGGAACAATGAGCAGTTCTTC.

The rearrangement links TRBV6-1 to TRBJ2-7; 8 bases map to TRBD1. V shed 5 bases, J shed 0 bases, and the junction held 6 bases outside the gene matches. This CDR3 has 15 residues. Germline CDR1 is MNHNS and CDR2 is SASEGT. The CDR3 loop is CASSLLGQGSYEQYF. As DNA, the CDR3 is TGTGCCAGCAGTTTACTTGGACAGGGCTCCTACGAGCAGTACTTC.

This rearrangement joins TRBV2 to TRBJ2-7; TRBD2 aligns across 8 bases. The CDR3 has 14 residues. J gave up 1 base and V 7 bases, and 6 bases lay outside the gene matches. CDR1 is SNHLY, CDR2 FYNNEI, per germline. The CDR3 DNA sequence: TGTGCCAGCAAGCCAGCGGGAGTTTCCTACGAGCAGTACTTC. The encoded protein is CASKPAGVSYEQYF.

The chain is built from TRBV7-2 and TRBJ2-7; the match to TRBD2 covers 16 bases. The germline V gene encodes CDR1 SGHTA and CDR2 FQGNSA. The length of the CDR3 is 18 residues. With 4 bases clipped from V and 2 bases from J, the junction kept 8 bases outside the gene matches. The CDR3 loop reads CASSSGLAGGPRAYEQYF. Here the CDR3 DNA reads TGTGCCAGCAGCTCGGGACTAGCGGGAGGGCCGCGCGCCTACGAGCAGTACTTC. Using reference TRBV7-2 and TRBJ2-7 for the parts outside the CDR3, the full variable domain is GAGVSQSPSNKVTEKGKDVELRCDPISGHTALYWYRQSLGQGLEFLIYFQGNSAPDKSGLPSDRFSAERTGGSVSTLTIQRTQQEDSAVYLCASSSGLAGGPRAYEQYFGPGTRLTVT.

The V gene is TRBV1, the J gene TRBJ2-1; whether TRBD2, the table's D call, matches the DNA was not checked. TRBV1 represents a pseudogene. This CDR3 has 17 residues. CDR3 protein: CTSSPWTSGRANNEQFF. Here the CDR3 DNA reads TGCACCAGCAGCCCTTGGACTAGCGGGAGGGCAAACAATGAGCAGTTCTTC.

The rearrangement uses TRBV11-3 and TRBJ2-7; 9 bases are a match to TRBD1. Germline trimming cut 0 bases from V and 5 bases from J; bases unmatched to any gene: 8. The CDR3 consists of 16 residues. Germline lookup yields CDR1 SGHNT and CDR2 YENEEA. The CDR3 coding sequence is TGTGCCAGCAGCTTAGAGGTAGGGACAGGGTTTCACGAGCAGTACTTC. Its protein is CASSLEVGTGFHEQYF.

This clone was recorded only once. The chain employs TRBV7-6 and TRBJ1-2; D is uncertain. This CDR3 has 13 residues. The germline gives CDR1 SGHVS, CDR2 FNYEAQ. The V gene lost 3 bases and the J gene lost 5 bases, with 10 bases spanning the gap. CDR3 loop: CASSFAEGYGYTF. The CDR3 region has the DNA TGTGCCAGCAGCTTTGCCGAGGGTTATGGCTACACCTTC.

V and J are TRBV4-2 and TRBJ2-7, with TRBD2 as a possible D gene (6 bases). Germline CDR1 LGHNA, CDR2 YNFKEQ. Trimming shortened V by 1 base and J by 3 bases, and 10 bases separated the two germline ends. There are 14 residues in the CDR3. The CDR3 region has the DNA TGTGCCAGCAGCCAAGGGCGGGACGGCTACGAGCAGTACTTC. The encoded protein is CASSQGRDGYEQYF.

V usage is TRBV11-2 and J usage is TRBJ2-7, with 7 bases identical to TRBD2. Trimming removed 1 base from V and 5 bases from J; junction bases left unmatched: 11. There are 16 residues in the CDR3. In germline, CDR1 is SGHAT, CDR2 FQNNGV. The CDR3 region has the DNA TGTGCCAGCAGCTTAGTTCCAAGCGGGAAGACCCACGAGCAGTACTTC. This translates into CASSLVPSGKTHEQYF.

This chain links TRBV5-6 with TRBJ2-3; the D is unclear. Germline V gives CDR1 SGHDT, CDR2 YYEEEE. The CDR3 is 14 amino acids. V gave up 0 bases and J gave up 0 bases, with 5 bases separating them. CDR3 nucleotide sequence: TGTGCCAGCAGCTTGGATCTCAGCACAGATACGCAGTATTTT. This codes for CASSLDLSTDTQYF. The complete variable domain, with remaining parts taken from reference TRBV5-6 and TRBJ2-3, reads DAGVTQSPTHLIKTRGQQVTLRCSPKSGHDTVSWYQQALGQGPQFIFQYYEEEERQRGNFPDRFSGHQFPNYSSELNVNALLLGDSALYLCASSLDLSTDTQYFGPGTRLTVL.

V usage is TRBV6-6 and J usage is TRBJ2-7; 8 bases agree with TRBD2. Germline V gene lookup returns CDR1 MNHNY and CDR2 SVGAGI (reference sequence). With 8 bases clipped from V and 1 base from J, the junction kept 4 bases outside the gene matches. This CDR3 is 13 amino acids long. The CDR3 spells CASLVAGSYEQYF. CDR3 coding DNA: TGTGCCAGCTTAGTAGCGGGGTCCTACGAGCAGTACTTC.

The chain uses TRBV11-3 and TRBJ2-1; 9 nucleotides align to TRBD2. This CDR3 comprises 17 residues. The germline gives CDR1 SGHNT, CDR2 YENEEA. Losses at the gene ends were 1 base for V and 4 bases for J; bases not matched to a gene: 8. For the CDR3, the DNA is TGTGCCAGCAGCTTAGTGGTAGCGGGAGCTGGGTACAATGAGCAGTTCTTC. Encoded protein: CASSLVVAGAGYNEQFF.

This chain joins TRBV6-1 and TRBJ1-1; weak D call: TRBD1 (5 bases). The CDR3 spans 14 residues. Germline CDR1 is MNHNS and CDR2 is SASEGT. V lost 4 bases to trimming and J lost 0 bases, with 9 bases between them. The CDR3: CASSVVRVNTEAFF. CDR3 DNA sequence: TGTGCCAGCAGTGTGGTCAGGGTGAACACTGAAGCTTTCTTT.